This T cell receptor beta chain stems from a study of beta chain features in type 1 diabetes (dated by TCRdb to the late 2010s). About the full investigation: No differences in mean age, gender distribution, total cell number or subset yield were found between patients and healthy donors. A total of roughly 99 million sorted cells were examined across all samples, and the number of cells per subset was strongly correlated with RNA yield. In the study, recently diagnosed type 1 diabetes patients and matched healthy donors were compared on the TCRB repertoires of their sorted circulating CD4+ T cell subsets. Regulatory and stem cell-like memory subsets were isolated from only 8 patients and roughly eight healthy donors, whereas naive and central memory subsets came from all 30 or so donors. Results and caveats for the whole study, not just this receptor: Naive, central memory and regulatory TCRB repertoires appeared to be more similar among patients than among healthy donors. Shorter templates might have been favored by PCR, but patient and control samples were amplified and corrected together, so both groups would have been affected equally by any skew. Type 1 diabetes patients showed a moderate but significant shortening of TCRB CDR3 length in all four CD4+ subsets. Fewer insertions and more nucleotide deletions at VDJ recombination sites were observed in patients with type 1 diabetes, implying thymic rearrangement abnormalities. Because the HLA sub-analyses included only small numbers of individuals, any influence of HLA type on TCRB rearrangement was left unresolved. Because cDNA rather than genomic DNA was sequenced, highly expressing activated cells could have been over-represented, although no difference in activation and CD3 levels was found between groups.

The entire amount of isolated RNA was reverse transcribed using the High Capacity cDNA Reverse Transcription Kit, so the sequenced TCRB transcripts were expressed ones. Naive, central memory and regulatory T cell samples underwent deep immunoSEQ sequencing, averaging about 3.57 million total reads per sample. Sorted cells were lysed in RLT buffer and RNA was extracted with DNase-treated RNeasy Micro or Mini kits, depending on cell number. Each cell subset was processed separately to prevent cross-contamination, with patient and healthy donor samples processed together. TCRB sequences were amplified from cDNA with the immunoSEQ multiplex PCR, producing 87-bp fragments spanning the CDR3 region. Sequencing of the amplicons was done on the Illumina HiSeq platform. In the original analysis: Synthetic template baselines were used to correct PCR bias computationally, reads within Hamming distance 2 were collapsed together, and singletons that could not be merged were discarded. Reads were aligned against IMGT to assign V, D and J genes, CDR3 length and insertions or deletions at six rearrangement sites. Clonotype counts were normalized to sorted cell number within each subset before computing true diversity and Gini coefficients with the tcR R package. The overlap coefficient, calculated on TCRB nucleotide sequences, was used to quantify repertoire sharing. Out-of-frame TCRB sequences from naive cells were analyzed as a proxy for the pre-selection repertoire. As stored in TCRdb, this immuneACCESS dataset retains in-frame rearrangements with V and J assigned. A fraction of the clones does not appear; measured against another copy, unresolved V genes explain less than half of the discrepancy, and the remainder lacks a known reason. V, J and clone size reflect that table, while D and trimming were determined from the DNA. The sample includes around 710,000 clones, with around an eighth observed a single time. The top ten clones comprise more than 0.1% of the sample.

For this clone: Its antigen is not yet known. No qualities accompany the bases; no much larger clone lies one base away.

The CDR3 holds 11 amino acids from the cysteine to the phenylalanine. The CDR3 DNA has 33 bases and is translated from base 1. A distance of 6 bases separates the germline ends of V and J, which lose 7 bases and 2 bases respectively. In the germline V gene, CDR1 corresponds to MNHNS and CDR2 to SASEGT. From each donor, a single peripheral blood sample of approximately 0.11 L on average was drawn into heparinised tubes. Naive, central memory, regulatory and stem cell-like memory CD4+ T cells were sorted on a BD FACSAria II using a panel including CD45RO, CCR7, CD25, CD127, CD95 and CD27. A purity above 98% was achieved for all sorted populations. PBMCs were separated immediately by Lymphoprep density gradient centrifugation and were stained directly, without being cultured. So that batch effects would be minimized, each experiment stained and sorted samples in pairs, pairing one healthy donor with one patient.

Sequenced sample: naive CD4+ T cells from blood. Read against the paper, the sample's cell subset or site label means: true naive CD4+ T cells. This TCR was sampled from a man aged 30 to 45 with type 1 diabetes. The chain is made from TRBV6-1 and TRBJ2-7; the D gene remains uncertain. The DNA is TGTGCCAGCATAGGGACCTACGAGCAGTACTTC. The resulting protein is CASIGTYEQYF.